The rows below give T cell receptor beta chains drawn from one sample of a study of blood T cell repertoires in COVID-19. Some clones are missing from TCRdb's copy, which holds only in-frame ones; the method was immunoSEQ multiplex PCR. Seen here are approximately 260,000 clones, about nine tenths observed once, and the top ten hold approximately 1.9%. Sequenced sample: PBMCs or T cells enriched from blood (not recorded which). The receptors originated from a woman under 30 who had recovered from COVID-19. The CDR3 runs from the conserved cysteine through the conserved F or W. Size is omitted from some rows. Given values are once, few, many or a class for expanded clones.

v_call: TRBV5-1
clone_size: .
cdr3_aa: CASSLQSSAGRELFF

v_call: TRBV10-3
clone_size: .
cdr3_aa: CAISHGGGLSEKLFF

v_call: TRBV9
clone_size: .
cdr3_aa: CASSPDRVPPQLFF

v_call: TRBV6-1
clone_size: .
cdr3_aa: CASSEGSGAGGEQFF

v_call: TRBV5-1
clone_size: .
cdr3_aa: CASSLEGQYNEQFF

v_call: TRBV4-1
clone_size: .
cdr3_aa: CASSQPARGNYGYTF

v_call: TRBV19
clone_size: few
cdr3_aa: CASSNFLGSGISYNEQFF

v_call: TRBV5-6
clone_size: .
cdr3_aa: CASSLEQNTGELFF

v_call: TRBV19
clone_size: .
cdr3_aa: CASSISPRPRVYGYTF

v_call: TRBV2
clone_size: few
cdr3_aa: CASSGQDNQPQHF

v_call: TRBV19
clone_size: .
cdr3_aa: CASRIQGMVGYTF

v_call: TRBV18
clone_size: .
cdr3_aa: CASSQTGIYNSPLHF

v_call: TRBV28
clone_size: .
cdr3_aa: CASSLSTLDPTKTEAFF

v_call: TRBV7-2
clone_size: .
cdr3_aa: CASSSKGGLAANTQYF

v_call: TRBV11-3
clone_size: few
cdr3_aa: CASSLGTVQETQYF

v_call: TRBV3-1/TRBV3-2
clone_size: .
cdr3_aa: CASSQGTGMFAEAFF

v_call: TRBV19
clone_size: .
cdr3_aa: CASSIRLLPRYGYTF

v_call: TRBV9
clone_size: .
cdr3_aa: CASSAEGRVTEDGYTF

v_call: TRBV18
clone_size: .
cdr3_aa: CASSPRGAGGTEAFF

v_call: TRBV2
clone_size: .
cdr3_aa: CASSWQGDNEQFF